The 18 T cell receptor beta chains presented below share a single source sample, sequenced in a study of T cell repertoires in cytomegalovirus infection. MiXCR was run by TCRdb on the reads, yielding one entry per CDR3 protein. In the table there are around 140,000 distinct CDR3 sequences, approximately 30% of which are singletons. The antigens these receptors bind are not known. The source material was CD8+ T cells from cultured PBMCs, sampled from culture after CMV antigen stimulation. The source is a human donor in good health (CMV status not recorded). Some clones in this sample may be carry-over from other donors' samples.

The rearrangement uses TRBV2 and TRBJ1-2; TRBD1 matches at 10 bases. The V gene end was trimmed by 5 bases and the J gene end by 0 bases; junction bases not matched to a gene: 18. The germline gives CDR1 SNHLY, CDR2 FYNNEI. This CDR3 is 20 amino acids long. DNA of the CDR3: TGTGCCAGCAGTATGAATCCCGGGACAGGGGTTCCATTAGCTAACTATGGCTACACCTTC. Its protein product is CASSMNPGTGVPLANYGYTF.

This clonotype was found a few times. CDR3 amino acids: CSASRLAGRSSTDTQYF. In DNA form, the CDR3 reads TGCAGTGCTAGTAGGCTAGCGGGGAGGTCTAGCACAGATACGCAGTATTTT. V is TRBV20-1 and J is TRBJ2-3, with 9 bases identical to TRBD2. The CDR3 has 17 amino acids. Germline V lookup: CDR1 DFQATT, CDR2 SNEGSKA (reference sequence). The junction had 10 bases not matched to a gene; V was cut back by 3 bases and J by 0 bases.

The chain is built from TRBV6-1 and TRBJ1-2; possibly TRBD1 for D (6 bases). Per germline, CDR1 MNHNS and CDR2 SASEGT. The CDR3 is 15 amino acids. The V gene lost 0 bases and the J gene lost 5 bases, with 13 bases spanning the gap. The CDR3 here is CASSEAWGGWYGYTF. Written as DNA, the CDR3 is TGTGCCAGCAGTGAAGCGTGGGGGGGCTGGTATGGCTACACCTTC.

This clonotype appeared many times. This rearrangement joins TRBV7-8 to TRBJ2-3; the match to TRBD2 covers 14 bases. The germline V gene encodes CDR1 SGHVS and CDR2 FQNEAQ. The V gene end was trimmed by 5 bases and the J gene end by 5 bases; junction bases not matched to a gene: 6. The CDR3 loop spans 16 amino acids. The CDR3 DNA is TGTGCCAGCAGCCCTCGACTAGCGGGGGGGCGAGATACGCAGTATTTT. This codes for CASSPRLAGGRDTQYF.

The chain is built from TRBV27 and TRBJ2-1; 10 nucleotides align to TRBD2. The CDR3 runs 15 residues. With 7 bases clipped from V and 5 bases from J, the junction kept 8 bases outside the gene matches. Germline V gene lookup returns CDR1 MNHEY and CDR2 SMNVEV (reference sequence). In DNA form, the CDR3 reads TGTGCCAGCACCCGGGGGACTAGCGCTCACAATGAGCAGTTCTTC. This codes for CASTRGTSAHNEQFF.

This clonotype was observed a handful of times. The chain carries TRBV29-1 and TRBJ1-2, with TRBD1 identical over 7 bases. The ends lost 0 bases at V and 3 bases at J; junction bases unmatched: 4. Germline values: CDR1 SQVTM, CDR2 ANQGSEA. This CDR3 is 14 amino acids long. Written as DNA, the CDR3 is TGCAGCGTTGAAGAAGGGGGCGAGGACTATGGCTACACCTTC. As protein: CSVEEGGEDYGYTF.

This clonotype has a count of ten or more. CDR3 sequence (DNA): TGTGCCAGCAGTGACTACGTGGGCAACTATGGCTACACCTTC. Protein: CASSDYVGNYGYTF. The rearrangement links TRBV28 to TRBJ1-2; D is unclear. Trimming removed 5 bases from V and 2 bases from J, with 12 bases in between. Germline V CDR1 and CDR2: MDHEN, SYDVKM. CDR3 length: 14 amino acids.

The chain carries TRBV13 and TRBJ1-2; D gene unclear. The germline V gene encodes CDR1 PRHDT and CDR2 FYEKMQ (reference sequence). The CDR3 is 12 amino acids. The V end lost 5 bases, the J end lost 8 bases, and 12 bases lay between the germline ends. The CDR3 region has the DNA TGTGCCAGCAGCGCCTCTCTGTTCGGCTACACCTTC. Translated: CASSASLFGYTF.

This chain connects TRBV6-5 to TRBJ2-2, with TRBD2 identical over 9 bases. Germline values: CDR1 MNHEY, CDR2 SVGAGI. The CDR3 is made up of 17 amino acids. V lost 5 bases and J lost 3; bases outside the gene matches: 10. The CDR3 DNA sequence: TGTGCCAGCAGTCCCTCCGATCTAGCGGGGTACACCGGGGAGCTGTTTTTT. It encodes CASSPSDLAGYTGELFF.

This chain uses TRBV6-2 or TRBV6-3 with TRBJ2-7; possibly TRBD1 for D (6 bases). Per germline, CDR1 MNHEY and CDR2 SVGEGT. The CDR3 consists of 14 residues. V lost 4 bases and J 2 bases, leaving 12 bases between the germline ends. The CDR3: CASSLQGWAYEQYF. In DNA, the CDR3 is TGTGCCAGCAGTTTACAGGGATGGGCCTACGAGCAGTACTTC.

The J gene is TRBJ1-5, the V gene TRBV5-6; D is uncertain. CDR3 length: 15 residues. Trimming cost V 0 bases and J 0 bases, with 7 bases left between them. The germline CDR1 and CDR2 sequences are SGHDT and YYEEEE. CDR3 in DNA: TGTGCCAGCAGCTTGGGGCAGTATAGCAATCAGCCCCAGCATTTT. This gives the protein CASSLGQYSNQPQHF.

The genes are TRBV20-1 and TRBJ1-5; D remains ambiguous. The CDR3 totals 13 residues. Trimming cost V 8 bases and J 0 bases, with 11 bases left between them. The germline gives CDR1 DFQATT, CDR2 SNEGSKA (reference sequence). The CDR3 sequence is CSTGGPSNQPQHF. The DNA for the CDR3 is TGCAGTACGGGCGGGCCTAGCAATCAGCCCCAGCATTTT.

This clonotype has a handful of counts. This chain uses TRBV2 with TRBJ2-5; TRBD2 matches at 12 bases. This CDR3 contains 20 residues. Germline V gene data show CDR1 as SNHLY and CDR2 as FYNNEI. With 1 base clipped from V and 0 bases from J, the junction kept 12 bases outside the gene matches. CDR3 loop: CASSEGLGLAGPPYQETQYF. For the CDR3, the DNA is TGTGCCAGCAGTGAAGGACTAGGACTAGCGGGACCTCCGTACCAAGAGACCCAGTACTTC. Full variable domain (remainder filled in from reference TRBV2 and TRBJ2-5): EPEVTQTPSHQVTQMGQEVILRCVPISNHLYFYWYRQILGQKVEFLVSFYNNEISEKSEIFDDQFSVERPDGSNFTLKIRSTKLEDSAMYFCASSEGLGLAGPPYQETQYFGPGTRLLVL.

The chain employs TRBV9 and TRBJ2-1; 9 nucleotides match TRBD2. V shed 4 bases, J shed 6 bases, and the junction held 8 bases outside the gene matches. This CDR3 is built from 15 residues. CDR1 SGDLS and CDR2 YYNGEE come from the germline V gene. In DNA, the CDR3 is TGTGCCAGCAGCCCGAGCGGGGGGAAGGCCAATGAGCAGTTCTTC. This sequence encodes CASSPSGGKANEQFF.

This clonotype was seen more than once but under ten times. The chain couples TRBV7-3 to TRBJ1-2; D ambiguous. The CDR3 sequence is 14 residues long. In germline, CDR1 is SGHTA, CDR2 FQGTGA. The ends were cut back, 5 bases at V and 1 base at J, with 11 bases in the middle. The CDR3 spells CASSPGGDNYGYTF. The DNA of the CDR3 is TGTGCCAGCAGCCCCGGTGGAGATAACTATGGCTACACCTTC.

The sample holds a few counts of this clonotype. The chain combines TRBV6-5 with TRBJ1-2; D gene ambiguous. In germline, CDR1 is MNHEY, CDR2 SVGAGI. Between the trimmed V and J ends, which lost 7 bases and 0 bases, there was a span of 15 bases. The CDR3 is 15 residues long. CDR3 in amino acids: CASTPARTSNYGYTF. The CDR3 DNA is TGTGCCAGCACCCCCGCCAGGACCTCTAACTATGGCTACACCTTC.

This clonotype was counted only a few times. The V and J genes are TRBV6-5 and TRBJ2-1; weak D call: TRBD1 (6 bases). Looked up from germline, CDR1 is MNHEY and CDR2 is SVGAGI. CDR3 size: 16 residues. V lost 2 bases and J lost 8, with 19 bases in between. CDR3 bases: TGTGCCAGCAGTTACACTGGGGGCTATTCCAGTGATGAGCAGTTCTTC. Residues: CASSYTGGYSSDEQFF.

The table lists this clonotype with many counts. The rearrangement joins TRBV20-1 to TRBJ2-4; D unclear. CDR1 is DFQATT, CDR2 SNEGSKA, per germline (reference sequence). V gave up 3 bases and J gave up 0 bases, with 9 bases separating them. The CDR3 covers 14 residues. The CDR3 DNA reads TGCAGTGCTAGCGCCAGGAGAGCCAAAAACATTCAGTACTTC. Its protein is CSASARRAKNIQYF.